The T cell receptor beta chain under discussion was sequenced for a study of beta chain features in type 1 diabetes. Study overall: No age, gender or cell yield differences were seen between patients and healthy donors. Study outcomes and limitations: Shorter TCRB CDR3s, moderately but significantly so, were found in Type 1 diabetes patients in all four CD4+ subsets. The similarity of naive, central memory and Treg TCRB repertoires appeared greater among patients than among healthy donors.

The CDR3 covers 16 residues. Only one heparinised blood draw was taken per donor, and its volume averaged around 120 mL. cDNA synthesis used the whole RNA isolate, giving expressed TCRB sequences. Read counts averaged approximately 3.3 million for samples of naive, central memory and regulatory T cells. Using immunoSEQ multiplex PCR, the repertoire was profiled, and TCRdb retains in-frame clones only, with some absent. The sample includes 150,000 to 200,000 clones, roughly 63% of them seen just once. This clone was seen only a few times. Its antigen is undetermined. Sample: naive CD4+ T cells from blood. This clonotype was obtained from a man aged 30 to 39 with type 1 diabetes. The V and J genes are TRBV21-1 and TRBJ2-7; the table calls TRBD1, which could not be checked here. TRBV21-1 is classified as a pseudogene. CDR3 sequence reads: CASSNSQGQNIYEQYF. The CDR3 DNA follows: TGTGCCAGCAGCAACAGTCAGGGACAGAATATATACGAGCAGTACTTC.